The T cell receptor (beta chain) under discussion was sequenced for a study of T cells in localized non-small cell lung cancer. Generated by immunoSEQ multiplex PCR, the TCRdb table keeps only in-frame clones and is missing some. The sample holds 65,000 to 90,000 clones, 80% seen once. CDR1 and CDR2 (germline): MDHEN, SYDVKM. The V end was cut by 5 bases, the J end by 2 bases, with 7 bases between. The CDR3 consists of 12 residues. In the case of this clone: Its antigen is not known.

Findings of the study overall: Tumor trailed uninvolved adjacent lung in T cell clonality, which peaked there. Appearing in adjacent lung were a median roughly 57 of the top 100 tumor clones. Longer overall survival was associated with a higher density of T cells in the blood. Sequencing was restricted to one tumor region; therefore, heterogeneity remains possible.

The material was PBMCs, obtained before any cancer treatment. The chain combines TRBV28 with TRBJ2-7; D remains unclear. This TCR derives from a man between 40 and 70 years old with stage II squamous cell lung carcinoma. CDR3 sequence reads: CASSRPAYEQYF. The CDR3 region has the DNA TGTGCCAGCAGTCGCCCGGCCTACGAGCAGTACTTC.